This T cell receptor beta chain was retrieved from a study of cytomegalovirus exposure and HLA in healthy donors. Trimming cost V 0 bases and J 5 bases, with 16 bases left between them. CDR1 SGHTA and CDR2 FQGTGA come from the germline V gene. This CDR3 contains 16 residues. General observations from the study: Indistinguishability led to the exclusion of some V segments, TRBV6-2 and TRBV6-3 included. Reportedly, diagnosis of cytomegalovirus status by the classifier showed high specificity and sensitivity. Later analysis indicated greater clonal expansion among HLA-associated TCR beta chains than among equally common other chains.

A word on this clone: Its antigen remains unidentified.

PCR amplification relied on 60 Vbeta primers (plus 13 Jbeta primers). Produced via immunoSEQ multiplex PCR; TCRdb's table is partial and in-frame only. This repertoire shows 150,000 to 200,000 clones, about 81% found once; its top ten account for less than 2%. The J gene is TRBJ2-5, the V gene TRBV7-3; D may be TRBD1 (6 bases). The sequencing input was PBMCs. The origin of this receptor is a woman between 18 and 30 years old in good health and CMV-seronegative. The CDR3 protein is CASSLTGALRGETQYF. The CDR3 nucleotides read TGTGCCAGCAGCTTAACGGGGGCGCTGAGGGGGGAGACCCAGTACTTC.